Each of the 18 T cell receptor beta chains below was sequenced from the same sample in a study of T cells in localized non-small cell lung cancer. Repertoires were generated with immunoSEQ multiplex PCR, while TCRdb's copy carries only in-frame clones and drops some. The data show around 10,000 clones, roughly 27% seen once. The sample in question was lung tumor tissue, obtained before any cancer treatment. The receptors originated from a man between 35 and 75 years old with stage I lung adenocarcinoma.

The CDR3 here is CASRRDRGVDTQYF. CDR3 DNA: TGTGCCTCCCGCCGGGACAGGGGAGTGGATACGCAGTATTTT. The chain links TRBV30 to TRBJ2-3; 10 bases are a match to TRBD1. The CDR3 consists of 14 residues. V was clipped by 7 bases and J by 6 bases; unmatched bases: 10. Germline V gives CDR1 GTSNPN, CDR2 SVGIG (reference sequence).

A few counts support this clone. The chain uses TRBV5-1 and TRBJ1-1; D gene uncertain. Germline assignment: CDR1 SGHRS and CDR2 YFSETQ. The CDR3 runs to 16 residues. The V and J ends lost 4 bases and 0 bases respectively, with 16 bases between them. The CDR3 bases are TGCGCCAGCAGCGAGGGTTTCGGGCAGATGAACACTGAAGCTTTCTTT. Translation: CASSEGFGQMNTEAFF.

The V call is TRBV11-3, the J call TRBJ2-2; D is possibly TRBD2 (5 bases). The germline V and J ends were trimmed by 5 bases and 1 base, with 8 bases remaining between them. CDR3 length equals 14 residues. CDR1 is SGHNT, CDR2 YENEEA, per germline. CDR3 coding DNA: TGTGCCAGCAGCCCGGGGTGGAACACCGGGGAGCTGTTTTTT. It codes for CASSPGWNTGELFF.

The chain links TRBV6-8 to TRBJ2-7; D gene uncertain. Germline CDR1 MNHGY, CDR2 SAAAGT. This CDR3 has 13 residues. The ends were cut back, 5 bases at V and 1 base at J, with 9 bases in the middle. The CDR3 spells CASSGQGSYEQYF. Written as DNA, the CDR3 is TGTGCCAGCAGTGGGCAAGGTTCCTACGAGCAGTACTTC.

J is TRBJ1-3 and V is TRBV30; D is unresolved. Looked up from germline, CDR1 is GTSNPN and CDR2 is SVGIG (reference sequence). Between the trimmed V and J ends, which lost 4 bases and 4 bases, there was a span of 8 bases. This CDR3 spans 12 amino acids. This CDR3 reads CAWTQRGNTIYF. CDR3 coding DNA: TGTGCCTGGACACAGAGAGGAAACACCATATATTTT.

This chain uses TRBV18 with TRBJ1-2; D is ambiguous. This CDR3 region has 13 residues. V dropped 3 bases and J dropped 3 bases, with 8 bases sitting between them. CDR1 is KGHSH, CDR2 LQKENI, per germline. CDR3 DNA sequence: TGTGCCAGCTCACCCCGAGGTGACTATGGCTACACCTTC. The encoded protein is CASSPRGDYGYTF.

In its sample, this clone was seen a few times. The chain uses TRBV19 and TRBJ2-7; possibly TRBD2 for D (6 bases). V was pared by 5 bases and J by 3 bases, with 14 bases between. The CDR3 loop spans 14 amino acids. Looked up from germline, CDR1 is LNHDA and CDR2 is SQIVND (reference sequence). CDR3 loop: CASSRSGTSYEQYF. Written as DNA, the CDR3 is TGTGCCAGTAGTCGTAGCGGAACCAGCTACGAGCAGTACTTC.

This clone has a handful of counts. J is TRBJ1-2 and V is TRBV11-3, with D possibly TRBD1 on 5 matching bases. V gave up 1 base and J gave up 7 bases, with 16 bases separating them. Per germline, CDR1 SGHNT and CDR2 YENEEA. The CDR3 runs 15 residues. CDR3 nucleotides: TGTGCCAGCAGCTTAGGTGGGGCGCTGAGGGCTGGCTACACCTTC. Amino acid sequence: CASSLGGALRAGYTF.

This chain's CDR3 is CASQPRAHSYNEQFF. CDR3 DNA: TGTGCCTCGCAACCTCGGGCCCACTCCTACAATGAGCAGTTCTTC. This sequence joins TRBV30 and TRBJ2-1; D is ambiguous. Germline V lookup: CDR1 GTSNPN, CDR2 SVGIG (reference sequence). CDR3 length equals 15 residues. V dropped 7 bases and J dropped 0 bases, with 16 bases sitting between them.

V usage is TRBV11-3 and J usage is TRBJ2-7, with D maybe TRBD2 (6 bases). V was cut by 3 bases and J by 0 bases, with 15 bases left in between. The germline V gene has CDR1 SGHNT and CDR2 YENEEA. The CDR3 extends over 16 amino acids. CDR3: CASSLGIAGNSYEQYF. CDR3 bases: TGTGCCAGCAGCTTGGGCATTGCGGGGAACTCCTACGAGCAGTACTTC.

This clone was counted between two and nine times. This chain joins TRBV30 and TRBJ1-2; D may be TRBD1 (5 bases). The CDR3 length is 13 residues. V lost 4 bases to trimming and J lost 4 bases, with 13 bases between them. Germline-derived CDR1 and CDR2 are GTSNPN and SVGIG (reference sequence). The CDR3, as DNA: TGTGCCTGGATGACAGAAAACATCTATGGCTACACCTTC. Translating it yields CAWMTENIYGYTF.

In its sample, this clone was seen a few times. This CDR3 is CASSWTVTSLNTEAFF. CDR3 bases: TGTGCCAGCAGTTGGACAGTTACTTCTTTGAACACTGAAGCTTTCTTT. The V and J genes are TRBV6-8 and TRBJ1-1, with D perhaps matching TRBD1 (6 bases). Germline V gives CDR1 MNHGY, CDR2 SAAAGT. The CDR3 runs 16 residues. V lost 4 bases and J lost 0, with 15 bases in between.

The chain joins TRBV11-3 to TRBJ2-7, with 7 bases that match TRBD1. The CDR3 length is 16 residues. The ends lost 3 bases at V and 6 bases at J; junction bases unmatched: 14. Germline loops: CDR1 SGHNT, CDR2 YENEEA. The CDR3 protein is CASSLLLGQKISEQYF. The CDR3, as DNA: TGTGCCAGCAGCTTGCTACTGGGACAGAAGATTTCCGAGCAGTACTTC.

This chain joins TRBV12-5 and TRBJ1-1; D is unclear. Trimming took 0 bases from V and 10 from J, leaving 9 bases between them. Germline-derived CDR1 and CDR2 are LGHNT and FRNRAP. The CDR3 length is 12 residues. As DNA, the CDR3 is TGTGCTAGTGGTTTGGTGCCGGTTGGAGCTTTCTTT. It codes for CASGLVPVGAFF.

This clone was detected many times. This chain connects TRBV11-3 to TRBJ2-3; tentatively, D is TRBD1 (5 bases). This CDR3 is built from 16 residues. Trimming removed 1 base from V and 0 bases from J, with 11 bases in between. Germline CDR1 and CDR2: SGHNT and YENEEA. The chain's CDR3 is CASSLGPTASTDTQYF. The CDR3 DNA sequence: TGTGCCAGCAGCTTAGGACCGACAGCAAGCACAGATACGCAGTATTTT. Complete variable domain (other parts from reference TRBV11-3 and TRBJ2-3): EAGVVQSPRYKIIEKKQPVAFWCNPISGHNTLYWYLQNLGQGPELLIRYENEEAVDDSQLPKDRFSAERLKGVDSTLKIQPAELGDSAVYLCASSLGPTASTDTQYFGPGTRLTVL.

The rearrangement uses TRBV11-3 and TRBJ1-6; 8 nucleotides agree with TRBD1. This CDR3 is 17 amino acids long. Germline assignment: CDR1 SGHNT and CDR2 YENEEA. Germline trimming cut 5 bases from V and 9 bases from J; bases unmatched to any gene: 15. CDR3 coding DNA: TGTGCCAGCAGCCACTCGACAGGGGTCTTAAGGGGTTCACCCCTCCACTTT. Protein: CASSHSTGVLRGSPLHF.

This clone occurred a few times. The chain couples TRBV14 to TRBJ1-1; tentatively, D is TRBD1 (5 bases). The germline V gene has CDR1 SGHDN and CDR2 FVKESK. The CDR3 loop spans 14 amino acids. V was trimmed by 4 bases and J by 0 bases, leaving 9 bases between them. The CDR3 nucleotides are TGTGCCAGCAGCCCGCGGGGGATGAACACTGAAGCTTTCTTT. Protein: CASSPRGMNTEAFF.

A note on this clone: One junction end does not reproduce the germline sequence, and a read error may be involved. CDR3 region: CASMGQVGTHIDF. The CDR3, as DNA: TGTGCCAGTATGGGCCAGGTGGGTACCCATATAGACTTT. This sequence joins TRBV19 and TRBJ1-1; D ambiguous. The germline V gene encodes CDR1 LNHDA and CDR2 SQIVND (reference sequence). The CDR3 length is 13 residues.